This TCR beta chain derives from a study of blood T cell repertoires in COVID-19. In the case of this clone: Because the CDR3 is missing its conserved closing phenylalanine or tryptophan, this is likely a read error. It is unclear where the CDR3 begins or ends on the DNA, so no DNA is shown, and the CDR3 is as TCRdb lists it.

Germline values: CDR1 SNHLY, CDR2 FYNNEI. With termini counted, the CDR3 has 12 amino acids. Sequenced by immunoSEQ multiplex PCR; TCRdb stores in-frame clones only, minus some. This table has approximately 180,000 clones, 80% to 95% appearing once. The V gene is TRBV2, the J gene TRBJ1-1; TRBD1 reflects the table's D call only, with no check against the DNA. The source is a man over 45 with acute or convalescent COVID-19. Input material: peripheral blood. The CDR3 reads CASSETDRGIAP.